This T cell receptor beta chain was retrieved from a study of radiation and T cells in renal cell carcinoma. Study-wide context: Nephrectomy followed 15 Gy stereotactic body radiation by 4 weeks.

Remarks on this clone: The target antigen is unknown.

Study findings and constraints: Top tumor clonotypes rose in blood 2 weeks post-radiation, then contracted.

The germline CDR1 and CDR2 sequences are SGHRS and YFSETQ. V shed 2 bases and J shed 4 bases, with 13 bases lying between them. There are 15 residues in the CDR3. Time point here: blood 2 weeks post-SBRT. Described treatment: 15 Gy SBRT to primary tumor, nephrectomy 4 weeks later. The tumor was a clear cell renal cell carcinoma. TCRdb's table, derived via immunoSEQ multiplex PCR, lists solely in-frame clones and lacks some. The sample includes roughly 150,000 clones, about 91% seen only once; the top ten take 13%. V and J are TRBV5-1 and TRBJ2-1; maybe TRBD1 (6 bases). The sequencing here drew on blood, taken from a patient whose treatment included radiotherapy and nephrectomy. This clonotype originated in a woman aged 45-60 years with renal cell carcinoma. CDR3 in DNA: TGCGCCAGCAGCTTTCCACTTGGACAGTACAATGAGCAGTTCTTC. Residues: CASSFPLGQYNEQFF.